This record concerns one T cell receptor beta chain sequence. The sample originates from a study of cytomegalovirus exposure and HLA in healthy donors. The CDR3 contains 16 residues. Germline CDR1 and CDR2: SGHTA and FQGNSA. Trimming took off 1 base at V and 5 bases at J, with 17 bases between the two ends. At collection, donors were nominally healthy, but unrecorded immune exposures were probable. PCR amplification relied on 60 Vbeta primers (plus 13 Jbeta primers). Produced via immunoSEQ multiplex PCR; TCRdb's table is partial and in-frame only. In total, the table holds about 200,000 clones. The TCR sequence derives from a girl aged 2-10 years in good health and CMV-seropositive. The chain carries TRBV7-2 and TRBJ1-1; D may be TRBD1 (5 bases). Sequenced sample: PBMCs. The CDR3 nucleotides read TGTGCCAGCAGCTTAGGGTTTGCAGGGTACGAAACTGAAGCTTTCTTT. As protein: CASSLGFAGYETEAFF.